In this sample, the clone carrying this T cell receptor beta chain turned up a few times. The target antigen is unknown. Germline CDR1 and CDR2: DFQATT and SNEGSKA (reference sequence). V gave up 3 bases and J gave up 1 base, with 16 bases separating them. The CDR3 has 15 residues. TCRdb processed the 5' RACE reads anew with MiXCR; each CDR3 protein has one entry. The data show some 1,600,000 distinct CDR3 sequences, more than 30% seen once. This specimen comes from a study of identical twins. Study-level findings and limits: With beta out-of-frame sequences, excess sharing by twins was weaker. Zero-insertion findings could be partly confounded by invariant cells (MAIT and iNKT cells).

The V gene is TRBV20-1, the J gene TRBJ2-7; D is ambiguous. This TCR was recovered from a newborn girl in good health. Sequencing input: cord blood. The CDR3 sequence is CSARGKQPLSYEQYF. DNA of the CDR3: TGCAGTGCTAGGGGAAAACAGCCGCTATCCTACGAGCAGTACTTC.